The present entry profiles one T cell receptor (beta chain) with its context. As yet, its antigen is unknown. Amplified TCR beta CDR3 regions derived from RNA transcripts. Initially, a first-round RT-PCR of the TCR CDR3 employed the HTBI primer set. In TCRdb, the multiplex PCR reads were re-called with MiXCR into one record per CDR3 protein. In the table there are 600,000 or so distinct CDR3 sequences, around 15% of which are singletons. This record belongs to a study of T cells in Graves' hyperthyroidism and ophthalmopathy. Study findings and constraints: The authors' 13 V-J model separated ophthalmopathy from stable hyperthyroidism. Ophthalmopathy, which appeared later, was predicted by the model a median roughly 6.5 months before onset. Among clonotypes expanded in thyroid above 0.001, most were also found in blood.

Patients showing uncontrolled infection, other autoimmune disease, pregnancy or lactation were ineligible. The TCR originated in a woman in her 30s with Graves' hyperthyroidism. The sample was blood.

The CDR3 DNA reads as TGCGCCAGCAGTTCGAGGGTTGGGATGAACACTGAAGCTTTCTTT. It specifies CASSSRVGMNTEAFF. The chain is built from TRBV5-1 and TRBJ1-1, with no clear D. Between the trimmed V and J ends, which lost 5 bases and 0 bases, there was a span of 14 bases. Germline assignment: CDR1 SGHRS and CDR2 YFSETQ. This CDR3 comprises 15 residues.